The following is a T cell receptor beta chain sequence with its context. This clone has a single count. Its cognate antigen has yet to be identified. Base-call qualities are not available, and no considerably larger clone is one nucleotide away. For CDR1 and CDR2, the germline V gene lists MNHEY and SVGAGI. After removal of 6 bases from V and 4 bases from J, the junction retains 7 bases not matched to a gene. From its cysteine to its phenylalanine, the CDR3 spans 14 amino acids. The CDR3 DNA has 42 bases and is translated from base 1. This entry comes from a study of cytomegalovirus exposure and HLA in healthy donors (dated by TCRdb to between 2016 and 2019). For the wider study: In an earlier analysis of 587 of the donors, roughly 300 Gb of sequence data and 100 million or so unique TCR beta sequences from roughly 190 million T cells were reported. Class I and class II HLA loci were covered by the typing at four-digit resolution. Among about 360 genotyped donors of the cohort, an average of approximately 240,000 unique TCR beta nucleotide sequences were sequenced per donor, around a sixth of them non-productive. A later genetic analysis used genome-wide SNP genotypes for about three fifths of the roughly 700 donors, treating that subset as a discovery cohort. High-throughput TCR immunosequencing, statistical association of individual TCRs with disease status, and machine learning were combined to predict cytomegalovirus infection status. Typing coverage varied by locus: roughly 629-640 donors for A, B, C, DRB1 and DQB1; roughly 510 for DQA1; some 610 for DPA1; fewer than 480 for DPB1. Around 320 gigabases of sequencing data and approximately 93 million unique TCR sequences were included in an early release covering around 600 HLA-typed donors. The study was designed to test whether signatures of past pathogen exposure could be identified by cataloging public T cell receptors. Roughly five DR-DQ haplotypes were handled as single units for association and clustering, since linkage in the cohort was strong. Alongside the repertoire data, information on donor age, sex, ethnicity and CMV serostatus was compiled. Among the roughly 400 genotyped donors, roughly 80% belonged to the genetic ancestry cluster associated with self-reported Caucasian donors. The later analysis used no new phenotypic data to find candidate immune exposures, relying instead on TCR beta sequences and their occurrence across donors. An earlier analysis of some 500 of the donors used high-throughput TCR beta sequencing to judge whether each TCR beta V gene segment behaved as functional or pseudogenic. A later analysis re-analyzed previously published TCR beta repertoires from approximately 670 donors and added high-resolution HLA genotyping to study TCR occurrence patterns. In addition to the first cohort of approximately 650 subjects, a separate validation cohort of 130 or so different subjects was used. The study used immunosequencing to profile the T cell repertoires of more than 650 subjects and linked those repertoires to cytomegalovirus serostatus. All discovery cohort repertoires had been generated using a single sequencing platform. Here is what the overall study found, with its caveats: Most TCR sequences were seen in very few donors, while some public TCRs were found in many individuals. In a later analysis, 16,951 TCR beta sequences were associated with specific HLA alleles at a false discovery rate of 0.05. The study gave a list of 150 to 200 TCR beta chains associated with cytomegalovirus. The presence/absence analyses assumed that sequencing depth was roughly uniform across donors, and that assumption may not be true. Correlated functional status among segregating V segments might be attributable to linkage disequilibrium, but an unknown experimental factor could not be ruled out. Three of the identified cytomegalovirus-associated TCR beta chains were confirmed in vitro to be specific for cytomegalovirus antigens. According to a later genetic analysis, donors in an Asian-associated ancestry cluster had fewer N-insertions in productive TCRs than the roughly 700-donor mean. A group of highly shared sequence variants was considered likely to be a technical artifact of the sequencing pipeline. In a later analysis, HLA-associated TCR beta chains were found to be more clonally expanded and to have lower generation probabilities than equally common non-associated chains. In this cohort, only TCR beta chains were sequenced, and detectable features were limited by the absence of alpha or paired-chain data. Cytomegalovirus status was reported to be diagnosed by the classifier with high specificity and sensitivity in both the original and validation cohorts. A later analysis found that most CMV-associated TCR beta chains appeared HLA-restricted, with HLA associations seemingly driven largely by CMV exposure. It was suggested by the authors that the approach could potentially be generalized to other disease states and immunological phenotypes. Several of the top co-occurrence clusters appeared to be linked to parvovirus B19, influenza, CMV and Epstein-Barr virus, according to a later analysis. Because some donors lacked HLA typing at each locus, the association tests relied only on the typed subset. A further reported finding was that TCR beta sequences accurately predicted the HLA-A and HLA-B alleles for most subjects in the first cohort. When HLA alleles, especially DR and DQ, strongly co-occurred, TCR associations were difficult to assign to individual alleles. Some IMGT-functional V segments, including TRBV6-2 and TRBV6-3, could not be told apart with the 87-base-pair reads, so those segments were excluded. A later analysis found that TCR association rates varied across HLA loci, with DRB1 alleles showing the most associated TCRs and HLA-C alleles the fewest. An association between a missense DCLRE1C variant and V-gene and J-gene trimming of TCR beta chains was found in a later genetic analysis and replicated in an independent cohort. In an earlier analysis of some 500 of the donors, most TCR beta V segments were observed in productive rearrangements about 87% or about 30% of the time, broadly matching IMGT annotations. The only immune exposure information available for the cohort was CMV serostatus. The earlier analysis of approximately 560 of the donors excluded approximately 17 rarely observed V segments, including chromosome 9 orphons, because counts were too low.

The cohort comprised fewer than 750 healthy bone marrow donors. At the time of sampling, all cohort members were nominally healthy, though unrecorded immune exposures were likely present. CMV serostatus was positive for 250 to 300 and negative for about half of the 666 cohort members, and was not recorded for this donor. A peripheral blood sample was provided by each donor, and peripheral blood mononuclear cells were used for TCR beta sequencing. Genomic DNA extraction from the blood cell samples was performed with the Qiagen DNeasy Blood Extraction Kit. Libraries were prepared through the immunoSEQ multiplex PCR assay. The multiplex PCR relied on a mix of 60 forward primers for TCR Vbeta segments and 13 reverse primers for TCR Jbeta segments. Amplification of the CDR3 region of rearranged TCR beta genes was performed with a multiplex PCR assay on genomic DNA. Amplified TCR beta libraries were sequenced as 87-base-pair reads on the Illumina HiSeq System. Turning to the authors' computational methods: A later analysis tallied tens of millions of unique TCR beta chains across the 666 repertoires, and around 10 million of those chains were shared by two or more donors. Raw reads were error-corrected and collapsed into unique sequences with a nearest-neighbor algorithm that merged closely related sequences to remove PCR and sequencing errors. CDR3 sequences were aligned to IMGT reference sequences to assign V, D and J gene segments. For a sequence to be retained, a match of at least six nucleotides was required to both a V gene segment and a J gene segment. Rearrangements were classified as productive when the CDR3 lacked stop codons and remained in frame with V and J, and all other rearrangements were classified as non-productive. CDR3 was defined by IMGT convention, running from the second conserved V-encoded cysteine to the conserved J-encoded phenylalanine. Sequences without an unambiguous match to a single V gene segment were excluded from the earlier analysis of 587 of the donors. An earlier analysis of around 600 of the donors classified V segments as functional when productive rearrangements were above 56.7% and as segregating when the standard deviation between donors was above 5%. To diagnose cytomegalovirus status from the catalog of TCR beta chain sequences, a statistical classification framework was built. V and J gene assignment, in a later analysis, came from comparing TCR nucleotide sequences with IMGT/GENE-DB human TR gene sequences. A later analysis assigned CDR3 sequences and most-parsimonious VDJ recombination scenarios with the TCRdist pipeline. A later analysis defined each TCR beta chain by its CDR3 amino acid sequence plus V-gene family, and excluded reads lacking a unique V-gene family. A later analysis removed 450 to 600 highly shared, low-generation-probability nucleotide sequences to deal with suspected cross-contamination and a sequencing artifact. In a later analysis, a clonal expansion index for each public chain was calculated from normalized within-repertoire ranks of inferred template counts. A later analysis computed generation probabilities with a VDJ recombination model fitted to out-of-frame rearrangements, and checked the results against IGoR. In a later analysis, TCR-TCR, TCR-HLA and TCR-CMV co-occurrence was scored with hypergeometric tests, and a repertoire-size bias correction was applied to TCR pairs. False discovery rates were estimated in a later analysis by permuting HLA or CMV assignments 20 times. A later analysis grouped co-occurring TCRs with DBSCAN, adding TCRdist sequence similarity when clustering within HLA-allele-positive subsets. Co-occurrence clustering excluded repertoires with fewer than 30,000 or more than 120,000 public chains, plus five with anomalous nucleotide sharing. TCRdb's version of the immuneACCESS table is confined to in-frame rearrangements and falls short of the full clone set. An unresolved V gene accounts for under half of the shortfall where checked; the remainder is of unknown origin. V and J calls and clone size are copied from that table; D and trimming were computed from the DNA. The sample includes some 130,000 clones, with around 80% observed a single time. Together, the top ten hold approximately 4.8% of the sample.

This receptor was identified in a man aged 25 to 40 in good health. Specimen: PBMCs. The chain employs TRBV6-5 and TRBJ1-2; 8 nucleotides in the junction match TRBD1. For the CDR3, the sequence is CASRPGQGVYGYTF. The DNA sequence reads TGTGCCAGCAGGCCCGGACAGGGTGTCTATGGCTACACCTTC.